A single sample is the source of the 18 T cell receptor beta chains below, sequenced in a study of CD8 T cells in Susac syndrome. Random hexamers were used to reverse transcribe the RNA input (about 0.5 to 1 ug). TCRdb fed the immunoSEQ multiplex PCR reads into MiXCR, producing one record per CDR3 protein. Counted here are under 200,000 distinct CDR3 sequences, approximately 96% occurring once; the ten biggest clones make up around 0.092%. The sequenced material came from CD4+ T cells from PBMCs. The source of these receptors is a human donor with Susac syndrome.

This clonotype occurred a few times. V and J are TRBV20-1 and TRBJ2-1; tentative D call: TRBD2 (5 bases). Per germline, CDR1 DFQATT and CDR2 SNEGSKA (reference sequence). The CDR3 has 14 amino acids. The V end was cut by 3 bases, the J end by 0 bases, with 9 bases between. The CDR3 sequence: CSASPGSSYNEQFF. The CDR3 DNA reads TGCAGTGCTAGTCCGGGAAGCTCCTACAATGAGCAGTTCTTC.

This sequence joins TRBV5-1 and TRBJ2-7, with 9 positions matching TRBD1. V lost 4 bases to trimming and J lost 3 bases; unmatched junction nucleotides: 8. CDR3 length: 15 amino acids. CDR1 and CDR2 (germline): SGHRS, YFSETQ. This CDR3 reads CASSARDRVLYEQYF. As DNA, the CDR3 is TGCGCCAGCAGCGCACGGGACAGGGTCCTCTACGAGCAGTACTTC.

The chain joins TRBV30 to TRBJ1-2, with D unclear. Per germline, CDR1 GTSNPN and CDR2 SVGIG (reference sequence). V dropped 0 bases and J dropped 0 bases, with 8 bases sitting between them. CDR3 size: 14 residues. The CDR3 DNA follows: TGTGCCTGGAGTGTACCACCCGCTAACTATGGCTACACCTTC. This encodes CAWSVPPANYGYTF.

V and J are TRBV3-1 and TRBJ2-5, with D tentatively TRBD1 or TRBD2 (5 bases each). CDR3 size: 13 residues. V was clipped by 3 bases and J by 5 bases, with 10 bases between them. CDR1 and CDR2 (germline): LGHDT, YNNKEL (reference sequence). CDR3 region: CASSQRGTETQYF. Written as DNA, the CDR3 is TGTGCCAGCAGCCAGAGGGGTACGGAGACCCAGTACTTC.

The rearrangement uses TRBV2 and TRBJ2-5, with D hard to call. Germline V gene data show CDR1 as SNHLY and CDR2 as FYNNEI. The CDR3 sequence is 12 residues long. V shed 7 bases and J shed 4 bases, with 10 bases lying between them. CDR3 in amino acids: CASTAISETQYF. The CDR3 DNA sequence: TGTGCCAGCACCGCGATCTCAGAGACCCAGTACTTC.

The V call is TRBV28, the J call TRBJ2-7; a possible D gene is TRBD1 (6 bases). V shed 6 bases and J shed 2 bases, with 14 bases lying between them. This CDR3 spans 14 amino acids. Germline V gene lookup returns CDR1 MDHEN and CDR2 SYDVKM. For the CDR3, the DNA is TGTGCCAGCAGGTTGACAGGTCCCCCCTACGAGCAGTACTTC. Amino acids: CASRLTGPPYEQYF.

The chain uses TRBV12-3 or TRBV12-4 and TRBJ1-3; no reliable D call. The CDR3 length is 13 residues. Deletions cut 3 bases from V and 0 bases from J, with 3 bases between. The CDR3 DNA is TGTGCCAGCAGTTTTTACTCTGGAAACACCATATATTTT. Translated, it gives CASSFYSGNTIYF.

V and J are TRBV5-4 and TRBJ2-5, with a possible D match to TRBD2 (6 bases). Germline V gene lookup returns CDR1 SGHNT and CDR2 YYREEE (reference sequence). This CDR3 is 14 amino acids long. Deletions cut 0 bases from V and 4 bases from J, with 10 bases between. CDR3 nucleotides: TGTGCCAGCAGCTTGGGGCTAGCGACAGAGACCCAGTACTTC. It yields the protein CASSLGLATETQYF. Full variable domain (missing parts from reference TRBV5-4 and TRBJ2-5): ETGVTQSPTHLIKTRGQQVTLRCSSQSGHNTVSWYQQALGQGPQFIFQYYREEENGRGNFPPRFSGLQFPNYSSELNVNALELDDSALYLCASSLGLATETQYFGPGTRLLVL.

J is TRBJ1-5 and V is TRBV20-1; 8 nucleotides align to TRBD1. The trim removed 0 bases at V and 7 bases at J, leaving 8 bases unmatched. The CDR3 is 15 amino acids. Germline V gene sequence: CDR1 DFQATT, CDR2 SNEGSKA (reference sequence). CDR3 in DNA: TGCAGTGCTAGAGAAGCAGGGGGCGCTAGGCAGCCCCAGCATTTT. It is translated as CSAREAGGARQPQHF.

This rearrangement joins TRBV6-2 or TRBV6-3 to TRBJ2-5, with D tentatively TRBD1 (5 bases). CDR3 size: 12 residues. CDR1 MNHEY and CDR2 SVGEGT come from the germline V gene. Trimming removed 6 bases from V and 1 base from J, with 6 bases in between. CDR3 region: CASSRAQETQYF. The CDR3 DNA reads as TGTGCCAGCAGCAGGGCCCAAGAGACCCAGTACTTC.

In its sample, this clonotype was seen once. The chain's CDR3 is CSASTAGYGYTF. DNA of the CDR3: TGCAGTGCTAGCACGGCGGGCTATGGCTACACCTTC. The rearrangement joins TRBV20-1 to TRBJ1-2; no definite D call. The length of the CDR3 is 12 residues. Germline CDR1 reads DFQATT; CDR2 reads SNEGSKA (reference sequence). V was clipped by 3 bases and J by 4 bases, with 9 bases between them.

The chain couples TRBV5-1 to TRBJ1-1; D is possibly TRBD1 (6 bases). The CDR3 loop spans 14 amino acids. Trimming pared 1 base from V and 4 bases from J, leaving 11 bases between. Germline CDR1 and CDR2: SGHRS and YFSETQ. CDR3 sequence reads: CASSLPGEVTEAFF. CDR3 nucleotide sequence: TGCGCCAGCAGCTTGCCAGGGGAAGTCACTGAAGCTTTCTTT. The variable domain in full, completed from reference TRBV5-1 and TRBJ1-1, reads KAGVTQTPRYLIKTRGQQVTLSCSPISGHRSVSWYQQTPGQGLQFLFEYFSETQRNKGNFPGRFSGRQFSNSRSEMNVSTLELGDSALYLCASSLPGEVTEAFFGQGTRLTVV.

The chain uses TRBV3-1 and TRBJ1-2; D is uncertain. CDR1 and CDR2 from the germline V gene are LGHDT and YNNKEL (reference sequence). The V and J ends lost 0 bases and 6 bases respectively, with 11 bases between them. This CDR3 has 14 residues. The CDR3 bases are TGTGCCAGCAGCCAAGATCTGAGGACGGATGGCTACACCTTC. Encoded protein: CASSQDLRTDGYTF. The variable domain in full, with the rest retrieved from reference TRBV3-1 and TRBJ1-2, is DTAVSQTPKYLVTQMGNDKSIKCEQNLGHDTMYWYKQDSKKFLKIMFSYNNKELIINETVPNRFSPKSPDKAHLNLHINSLELGDSAVYFCASSQDLRTDGYTFGSGTRLTVV.

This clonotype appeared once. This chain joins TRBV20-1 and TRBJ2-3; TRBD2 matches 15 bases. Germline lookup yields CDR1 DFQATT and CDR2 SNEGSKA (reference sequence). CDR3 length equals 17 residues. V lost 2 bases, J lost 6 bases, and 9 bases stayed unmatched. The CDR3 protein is CSARSGLAGGSRDTQYF. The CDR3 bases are TGCAGTGCTAGATCCGGACTAGCGGGGGGGTCAAGGGATACGCAGTATTTT.

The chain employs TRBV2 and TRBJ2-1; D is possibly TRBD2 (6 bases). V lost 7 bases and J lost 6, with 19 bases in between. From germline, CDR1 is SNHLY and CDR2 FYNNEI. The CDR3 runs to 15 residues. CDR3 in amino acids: CASMGTGLLSNEQFF. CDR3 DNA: TGTGCCAGCATGGGGACGGGACTCCTATCCAATGAGCAGTTCTTC.

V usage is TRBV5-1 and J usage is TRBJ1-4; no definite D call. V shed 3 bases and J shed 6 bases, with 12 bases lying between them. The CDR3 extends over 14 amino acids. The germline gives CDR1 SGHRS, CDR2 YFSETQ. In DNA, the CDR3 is TGCGCCAGCAGCTGGTATGCGGAAGATGAAAAACTGTTTTTT. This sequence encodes CASSWYAEDEKLFF.

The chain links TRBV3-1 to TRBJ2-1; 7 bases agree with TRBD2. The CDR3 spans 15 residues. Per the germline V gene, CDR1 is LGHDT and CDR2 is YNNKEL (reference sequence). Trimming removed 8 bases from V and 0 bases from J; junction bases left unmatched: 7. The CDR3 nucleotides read TGTGCCAGCGGGAGGGTAGAAAGCTCCTACAATGAGCAGTTCTTC. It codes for CASGRVESSYNEQFF.

CDR3 in DNA: TGCAGCGCCGATCCCACAGGGTTAGGCACTGAAGCTTTCTTT. It is translated as CSADPTGLGTEAFF. The chain employs TRBV29-1 and TRBJ1-1, with D possibly matching TRBD1 (6 bases). Trimming shortened V by 7 bases and J by 4 bases, and 19 bases separated the two germline ends. Germline CDR1 SQVTM, CDR2 ANQGSEA. This CDR3 spans 14 amino acids.